This T cell receptor beta chain stems from a study of T cells in Graves' hyperthyroidism and ophthalmopathy. The CDR3 contains 12 residues. The V gene lost 3 bases and the J gene lost 3 bases, with 6 bases spanning the gap. The germline V gene encodes CDR1 MDHEN and CDR2 SYDVKM. The investigators amplified TCR beta CDR3 regions from RNA transcripts. First-round RT-PCR of the TCR CDR3 relied on the HTBI primer set. TCRdb reprocessed the multiplex PCR reads with MiXCR, giving one entry per CDR3 protein. Of some 500,000 distinct CDR3 sequences in the sample, approximately 25% were seen once. This clonotype was counted at least ten times. Reasons for excluding patients were uncontrolled infection, other autoimmune disease, pregnancy or lactation.

Source material: blood. The clonotype comes from a woman in her 30s with Graves' ophthalmopathy. The chain joins TRBV28 to TRBJ2-7, with no clear D. In nucleotides, the CDR3 is TGTGCCAGCAGTTTCCCGGGCTACGAGCAGTACTTC. Translation: CASSFPGYEQYF.